This section outlines one TCR beta chain sequence together with its context. Its antigen remains unidentified. The record originates from a study of graft-versus-host responses after intestinal transplantation. Study as a whole: Grafts that recipients had were multivisceral, liver-intestinal, or isolated intestinal transplants.

Assay used: immunoSEQ multiplex PCR; TCRdb lists only in-frame clones, some missing. The sample holds tens of thousands of clones, around 93% seen once. This CDR3 spans 15 amino acids. Per the germline V gene, CDR1 is MDHEN and CDR2 is SYDVKM. The V gene lost 10 bases and the J gene lost 0 bases, with 17 bases spanning the gap. V usage is TRBV28 and J usage is TRBJ2-3, with D maybe TRBD2 (6 bases). The receptor's source is a human donor who received an intestinal transplant. The specimen was unstimulated CD8+ T cells sorted from spleen or lymph node cells, collected before intestinal transplant. The CDR3 reads CATLGIRGSTDTQYF. The CDR3 coding sequence is TGTGCCACCCTAGGGATACGGGGGAGCACAGATACGCAGTATTTT. Looking up the rest from reference TRBV28 and TRBJ2-3 gives the full variable domain: DVKVTQSSRYLVKRTGEKVFLECVQDMDHENMFWYRQDPGLGLRLIYFSYDVKMKEKGDIPEGYSVSREKKERFSLILESASTNQTSMYLCATLGIRGSTDTQYFGPGTRLTVL.